The 21 T cell receptor beta chains listed next were all sequenced from one sample in a study of CD8 T cells in ankylosing spondylitis (dated by TCRdb to the late 2010s). Study-level results and caveats: Blood from ankylosing spondylitis patients appeared to be characterized by a TCR beta motif composed of about 8 highly homologous amino acid variants.

Receptors were amplified or captured by 5' RACE. The sequencer listed for this sample is Illumina HiSeq 2500. TCRdb reran the public reads through fastp at Q25 and MiXCR, keeping productive beta chains. For every CDR3 protein sequence, its rows merge into one entry that carries the most common genes and DNA. Present in this sample are 100,000 to 150,000 distinct CDR3 sequences, roughly a sixth of which were seen just once. Of the sample, 25% to 40% falls within the top ten clones. No cognate antigen is known for these TCRs. Sequencing was done on a sample of blood, either unsorted or a sorted T cell fraction (not recorded which). The receptors shown here come from a male donor with ankylosing spondylitis.

The CDR3 reads CAISEEDFEDFHAYEQYF. In DNA form, the CDR3 reads TGTGCCATCAGTGAAGAAGATTTCGAGGACTTTCACGCCTACGAGCAGTACTTC. The V and J genes are TRBV10-3 and TRBJ2-7, with D maybe TRBD2 (5 bases). The V gene's germline CDR1 is ENHRY and CDR2 SYGVKD. Trimming removed 3 bases at V and 2 bases at J, with 23 bases between. The CDR3 totals 18 residues.

This clonotype appeared a few times. This sequence joins TRBV7-9 and TRBJ2-2, with 8 bases aligning to TRBD1. This CDR3 comprises 15 residues. Trimming at V came to 5 bases and at J to 6 bases, leaving 8 bases not matched to a gene. Germline CDR1 reads SEHNR; CDR2 reads FQNEAQ (reference sequence). The CDR3 nucleotides read TGTGCCAGCAGCCCCGGGACAGGCCCAGCCGGGGAGCTGTTTTTT. This translates into CASSPGTGPAGELFF.

V usage is TRBV11-1 and J usage is TRBJ2-5; TRBD2 matches at 7 bases. The V gene end was trimmed by 6 bases and the J gene end by 5 bases; junction bases not matched to a gene: 30. This CDR3 has 21 amino acids. Germline lookup yields CDR1 SGHAT and CDR2 FQDESV (reference sequence). CDR3 nucleotide sequence: TGTGCCAGCAGAGGACCCGACCGAAATCGGGAGACGGGGAGGGATCGGGAGACCCAGTACTTC. Amino acids: CASRGPDRNRETGRDRETQYF.

The chain employs TRBV28 and TRBJ2-2; D not certain. Trimming pared 0 bases from V and 4 bases from J, leaving 3 bases between. Germline CDR1 is MDHEN and CDR2 is SYDVKM. The CDR3 is 13 residues long. CDR3 residues: CASSLWSTGELFF. Written as DNA, the CDR3 is TGTGCCAGCAGTTTATGGTCCACCGGGGAGCTGTTTTTT.

V usage is TRBV11-2 and J usage is TRBJ1-5, with D possibly matching TRBD1 (5 bases). From germline, CDR1 is SGHAT and CDR2 FQNNGV. With 3 bases removed from V and 7 bases from J, the gap between germline ends came to 16 bases. There are 15 residues in the CDR3. CDR3 region: CASSFNQGWGQPQHF. The CDR3, as DNA: TGTGCCAGCAGCTTCAATCAGGGTTGGGGGCAGCCCCAGCATTTT.

The chain carries TRBV4-1 and TRBJ2-1; the D gene is possibly TRBD2 (6 bases). The germline V gene encodes CDR1 MGHRA and CDR2 YSYEKL. V was shortened by 0 bases and J by 12 bases, with 15 bases between the two germline ends. CDR3 length equals 14 residues. The CDR3 DNA sequence: TGCGCCAGCAGCCAAGAGGACTACCCCCTTGGGCAGTTCTTC. Translating it yields CASSQEDYPLGQFF.

The V gene is TRBV2, the J gene TRBJ1-6, with D tentatively TRBD1 (5 bases). The CDR3 is made up of 13 amino acids. V dropped 6 bases and J dropped 14 bases, with 17 bases sitting between them. Germline assignment: CDR1 SNHLY and CDR2 FYNNEI. As DNA, the CDR3 is TGTGCCAGCAGGGACACCAGTAGCTGGGCCCTCCACTTT. Residues: CASRDTSSWALHF.

This clonotype was picked up a small number of times. This sequence joins TRBV4-1 and TRBJ2-5; 7 bases line up with TRBD1. The CDR3 contains 15 residues. Germline CDR1 is MGHRA and CDR2 is YSYEKL. V lost 0 bases to trimming and J lost 5 bases; unmatched junction nucleotides: 6. Here the CDR3 reads CASSQDPTGLETQYF. In DNA form, the CDR3 reads TGCGCCAGCAGCCAAGACCCGACAGGGCTTGAGACCCAGTACTTC.

CDR3 DNA sequence: TGCAGCGCAGGGGGGTTTGGGACCCAGTACTTC. Protein product: CSAGGFGTQYF. The chain carries TRBV29-1 and TRBJ2-5, with TRBD1 as a possible D gene (7 bases). Germline V lookup: CDR1 SQVTM, CDR2 ANQGSEA. CDR3 length: 11 residues. V lost 7 bases to trimming and J lost 7 bases, with 13 bases between them.

This clonotype was seen a few times. The chain links TRBV14 to TRBJ2-7, with D unclear. Trimming shortened V by 4 bases and J by 1 base, and 11 bases separated the two germline ends. The CDR3 has 14 residues. Germline values: CDR1 SGHDN, CDR2 FVKESK. The CDR3 reads CASSPGWDSYEQYF. Written as DNA, the CDR3 is TGTGCCAGCAGCCCAGGTTGGGATTCCTACGAGCAGTACTTC.

The CDR3: CASRTGYTGELFF. The CDR3 DNA reads as TGTGCCAGCAGGACAGGGTACACCGGGGAGCTGTTTTTT. The rearrangement links TRBV12-3 or TRBV12-4 to TRBJ2-2, with 7 bases aligning to TRBD1. This CDR3 spans 13 amino acids. V lost 6 bases to trimming and J lost 3 bases; unmatched junction nucleotides: 1.

The CDR3 nucleotides read TGTGCCGGCATGTCGGCAGGACGAAATCAGCCCCAGCATTTT. Translated, it gives CAGMSAGRNQPQHF. The V gene is TRBV6-1, the J gene TRBJ1-5; D is undetermined. Germline V gene data show CDR1 as MNHNS and CDR2 as SASEGT. Trimming took off 11 bases at V and 4 bases at J, with 18 bases between the two ends. This CDR3 region has 14 residues.

There are a few counts of this clonotype. The gene calls are TRBV28 and TRBJ2-2; the D is unclear. From germline, CDR1 is MDHEN and CDR2 SYDVKM. V shed 9 bases and J shed 0 bases, with 17 bases lying between them. The CDR3 spans 16 residues. This chain's CDR3 is CASFFRQNANTGELFF. The DNA of the CDR3 is TGTGCCAGTTTCTTCCGTCAAAACGCGAACACCGGGGAGCTGTTTTTT.

V and J are TRBV6-2 or TRBV6-3 and TRBJ2-1, with TRBD1 as a possible D gene (6 bases). V dropped 0 bases and J dropped 2 bases, with 11 bases sitting between them. The CDR3 is made up of 16 amino acids. Per germline, CDR1 MNHEY and CDR2 SVGEGT. CDR3 DNA sequence: TGTGCCAGCAGTTACTCGAGCAGGGGTCCCTACAATGAGCAGTTCTTC. Residues: CASSYSSRGPYNEQFF.

The rearrangement links TRBV7-9 to TRBJ1-6; D not certain. The ends were cut back, 6 bases at V and 9 bases at J, with 15 bases in the middle. This CDR3 has 14 amino acids. Germline V gene sequence: CDR1 SEHNR, CDR2 FQNEAQ (reference sequence). For the CDR3, the DNA is TGTGCCAGCAGTCCAATCGGGGTAGTTTCACCCCTCCACTTT. This gives the protein CASSPIGVVSPLHF.

This clonotype has a handful of counts. V and J are TRBV7-6 and TRBJ1-5; TRBD1 aligns across 9 bases. CDR3 length: 14 residues. J gave up 12 bases and V 5 bases, and 11 bases lay outside the gene matches. Looked up from germline, CDR1 is SGHVS and CDR2 is FNYEAQ. The CDR3 DNA is TGTGCCAGCAGCAGGGGAGGGACAGGGAGCAACCAGCATTTT. The encoded protein is CASSRGGTGSNQHF.

The chain has TRBV29-1 and TRBJ2-7, with D unclear. Germline V lookup: CDR1 SQVTM, CDR2 ANQGSEA. The CDR3 length is 11 residues. V shed 4 bases and J shed 4 bases, with 8 bases lying between them. The CDR3 DNA follows: TGCAGCGTTGGGTCCGAGTACGAGCAGTACTTC. The encoded protein is CSVGSEYEQYF.

This chain joins TRBV4-1 and TRBJ2-2, with 7 bases matching TRBD1. Germline V lookup: CDR1 MGHRA, CDR2 YSYEKL. After removal of 6 bases from V and 4 bases from J, the junction contained 2 bases not matched to a gene. CDR3 length equals 13 residues. The CDR3 DNA follows: TGCGCCAGCAGGGGGACAGTCACCGGGGAGCTGTTTTTT. It codes for CASRGTVTGELFF.

This clonotype was seen a handful of times. The gene calls are TRBV20-1 and TRBJ2-1; 7 bases match TRBD2. The germline V gene has CDR1 DFQATT and CDR2 SNEGSKA (reference sequence). With V trimmed by 5 bases and J by 3 bases, 16 bases remained unmatched. This CDR3 has 17 amino acids. CDR3 loop: CSAPFTFPERDYNEQFF. The CDR3 DNA reads as TGCAGTGCTCCGTTTACTTTCCCCGAGCGGGACTACAATGAGCAGTTCTTC.

The chain carries TRBV18 and TRBJ2-7; TRBD1 aligns across 9 bases. The length of the CDR3 is 15 residues. The V gene end was trimmed by 6 bases and the J gene end by 4 bases; junction bases not matched to a gene: 10. Germline CDR1 KGHSH, CDR2 LQKENI. As DNA, the CDR3 is TGTGCCAGCTCCCCCCGGGACAGGGCTCCTTACGAGCAGTACTTC. Translation: CASSPRDRAPYEQYF.

The sample holds a few counts of this clonotype. The rearrangement links TRBV12-3 or TRBV12-4 to TRBJ2-1; 12 bases are shared with TRBD2. The CDR3 consists of 17 residues. V was pared by 6 bases and J by 8 bases, with 14 bases of the junction left unmatched. The CDR3 region has the DNA TGTGCCAGCAGCCGACTAGCGGGAGTAGGTACGCGATATGAGCAGTTCTTC. Translated, it gives CASSRLAGVGTRYEQFF.